A selection of T cell receptor beta chains follows, all from one sample in a study of spatial heterogeneity in lung cancer. One entry per CDR3 protein results from TCRdb running MiXCR on the 5' RACE reads. The table records over 85,000 distinct CDR3 sequences, 15% to 20% of them present only once. The material sequenced was PBMCs, taken at follow-up. Receptors originate from a male donor with early-stage non-small cell lung cancer. CDR3s leave out the opening cysteine and the closing phenylalanine or tryptophan. D genes are given only for firm matches.

V,J,D,CDR3
TRBV5-1,TRBJ2-1,.,ASSRSGGAADNEQF
TRBV6-5,TRBJ2-7,.,ASSYRPGDEQY
TRBV30,TRBJ2-1,TRBD1,AWSGQGLSSYNEQF
TRBV7-9,TRBJ2-5,TRBD2,ASSSLTSGGLQETQY
TRBV20-1,TRBJ1-1,TRBD1,SASTGGLRDTEAF
TRBV7-9,TRBJ1-1,.,ASSPNNGNTEAF
TRBV9,TRBJ2-1,.,ASNGGGSSYNEQF
TRBV2,TRBJ2-5,.,ASSRDNKETQY
TRBV10-3,TRBJ1-1,.,AISEWTGNTEAF
TRBV10-3,TRBJ2-5,.,AISEPGVETQY
TRBV20-1,TRBJ2-3,.,SASHGTLGGTQY
TRBV20-1,TRBJ2-3,.,SAGSQGDTDTQY
TRBV2,TRBJ2-7,.,ATTDDGYEQY
TRBV3-1,TRBJ1-1,.,ASSQYRENTEAF
TRBV20-1,TRBJ1-5,.,SASRGNQPQH
TRBV5-4,TRBJ2-7,.,ASSLNLGRQY
TRBV11-2,TRBJ2-2,TRBD1,ASSLNRGGSGELF
TRBV6-5,TRBJ2-5,.,ASSYRTGRWETQY
TRBV6-6,TRBJ2-3,.,ASRPGGVADTQY
TRBV2,TRBJ2-1,TRBD2,ASTPTPGTSMNEQF
TRBV4-1,TRBJ1-1,TRBD1,ASSQLQGGSTEAF
TRBV7-3,TRBJ2-4,.,ASSPGSGKNIQY
TRBV27,TRBJ1-6,.,ASSLGRSQNYNSPLH
TRBV4-1,TRBJ2-1,.,ASSQAGLTNEQF
TRBV7-3,TRBJ2-3,.,ASSLEGSTDTQY
TRBV19,TRBJ1-1,.,ASSLGGPMNTEAF
TRBV29-1,TRBJ1-1,TRBD1,SAQTGRNTEAF
TRBV20-1,TRBJ2-3,TRBD2,SAPGASGSTDTQY
TRBV7-9,TRBJ2-1,.,ASSPLRVQF
TRBV7-9,TRBJ2-1,.,ASSLGSYNEQF
TRBV19,TRBJ2-5,.,ASMNLGETQY
TRBV7-9,TRBJ2-3,TRBD2,ASSPTSGVSTDTQY
TRBV20-1,TRBJ2-1,TRBD2,SARDPWGGFYNEQF